This T cell receptor (beta chain) was documented in a study of T cells in Graves' hyperthyroidism and ophthalmopathy. Findings and limits, study-wide: In the blood, most expanded thyroid clonotypes above 0.001 appeared as well.

This clonotype was seen at least ten times. The target antigen is unknown. TCR beta CDR3 regions were amplified from RNA transcripts. The HTBI set primed first-round TCR CDR3 RT-PCR. TCRdb fed the multiplex PCR reads into MiXCR, producing one record per CDR3 protein. The repertoire has around 240,000 distinct CDR3 sequences, about 14% of them found once; the top ten carry 13%. Exclusion of a patient resulted from uncontrolled infection, other autoimmune disease, pregnancy or lactation. Blood was drawn at first hyperthyroidism diagnosis, before any ophthalmopathy symptoms. V dropped 2 bases and J dropped 10 bases, with 12 bases sitting between them. CDR1 LNHDA and CDR2 SQIVND come from the germline V gene (reference sequence). This CDR3 contains 13 residues.

Sequencing was carried out using blood. The sequence was obtained from a woman between 40 and 55 years old with Graves' hyperthyroidism that later progressed to Graves' ophthalmopathy. V usage is TRBV19 and J usage is TRBJ2-1, with TRBD1 as a possible D gene (5 bases). In nucleotides, the CDR3 is TGTGCCAGTAGTATACCCAGGGAAAGGGAGCAGTTCTTC. Protein: CASSIPREREQFF.